The present TCR beta chain was sequenced within a study of cytomegalovirus exposure and HLA in healthy donors. V was clipped by 7 bases and J by 0 bases, with 15 bases between them. CDR3 size: 15 residues. Germline lookup yields CDR1 MDHEN and CDR2 SYDVKM. PCR employed 60 Vbeta and 13 Jbeta primers. In the study's own analysis: The authors later counted about 80 million unique TCR beta chains, approximately 12 million of them shared. The protocol was immunoSEQ multiplex PCR, while the TCRdb copy is restricted to in-frame clones and leaves out a portion. That table is the source of V, J and clone size, and D and trimming were worked out from the DNA. The repertoire table contains 93,000 or so clones. Points from the study as a whole: Most subjects had HLA-A and HLA-B alleles reportedly predicted accurately by TCR beta sequences.

As to this clone: Antigen unknown.

The rearrangement links TRBV28 to TRBJ1-2, with D possibly matching TRBD1 (5 bases). Sequences were obtained from PBMCs. The source is a man between 35 and 55 years old in good health and CMV-seronegative. The CDR3 bases are TGTGCCAGCACTCGTCGGGGGACGGCTAACTATGGCTACACCTTC. As protein: CASTRRGTANYGYTF.